This T cell receptor beta chain was identified in a study of T cells in tumors after PD-1 blockade. The wider study: Some patients also took daily vismodegib 150 mg during anti-PD-1 treatment. Study-wide results and caveats: Among squamous cell carcinoma expanded CD8+ clones, roughly 47% of exhausted ones versus 29% of others were novel. Clonal replacement was seen across treatment, not between pre-treatment samples.

The average interval from treatment start to post-treatment squamous cell carcinoma sampling was 31 days. The V end was cut by 10 bases, the J end by 4 bases, with 14 bases between. CDR3 length: 13 amino acids. Comment on this clone: What it binds is unknown.

Repertoires were generated with immunoSEQ multiplex PCR, while TCRdb's copy carries only in-frame clones and drops some. The data show 13,000 to 15,000 clones, roughly 70% seen once. This chain links TRBV12-3 or TRBV12-4 with TRBJ1-5; D remains unclear. The TCR sequence derives from a human donor with cutaneous squamous cell carcinoma. The material was tumor tissue, obtained after anti-PD-1 treatment. The CDR3 DNA follows: TGTGCCACCACCGGCGGGTGGAATCAGCCCCAGCATTTT. Protein: CATTGGWNQPQHF.